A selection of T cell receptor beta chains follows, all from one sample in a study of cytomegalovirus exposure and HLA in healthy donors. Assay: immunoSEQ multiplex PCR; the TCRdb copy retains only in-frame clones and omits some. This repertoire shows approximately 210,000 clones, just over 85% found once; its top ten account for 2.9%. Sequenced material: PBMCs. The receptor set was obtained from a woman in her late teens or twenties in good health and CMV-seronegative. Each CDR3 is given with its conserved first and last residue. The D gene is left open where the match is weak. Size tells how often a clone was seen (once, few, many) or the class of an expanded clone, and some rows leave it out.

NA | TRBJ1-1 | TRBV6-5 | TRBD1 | TGTGCCAGCAGGTACTTTCAGGGGGCATATGAAGCTTTCTTT | CASRYFQGAYEAFF
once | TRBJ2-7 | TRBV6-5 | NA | TGTGCCAGCAGACGGAGAGGAGGTTCCTTTCTGGGGCAGTACTTC | CASRRRGGSFLGQYF
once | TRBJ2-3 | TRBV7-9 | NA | TGTGCCAGCAGCTCCCCCAGGAGGGAACAGGTTAGCACAGATACGCAGTATTTT | CASSSPRREQVSTDTQYF
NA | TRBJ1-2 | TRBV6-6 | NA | TGTGCCAGCAGTTCACCCGGGCAGGGAGGTAACTATGGCTACACCTTC | CASSSPGQGGNYGYTF
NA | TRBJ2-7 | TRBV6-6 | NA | TGTGCCAGCAGCTATCGCTACGAGCAGTACTTC | CASSYRYEQYF
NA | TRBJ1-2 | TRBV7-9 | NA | TGTGCCAGCAGCCCTAGTCATCTAAACTATGGCTACACCTTC | CASSPSHLNYGYTF
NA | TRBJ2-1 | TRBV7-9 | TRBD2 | TGTGCCGGGCAAAGACCGGGACTAGCGGGTAATGAGCAGTTCTTC | CAGQRPGLAGNEQFF
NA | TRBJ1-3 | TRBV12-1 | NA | TGTGCCAGCAGCTTTGATCCCCTATTGAGGGGGATTTGGCTTGAAAACTCTGGAAACACCATATATTTT | CASSFDPLLRGIWLENSGNTIYF
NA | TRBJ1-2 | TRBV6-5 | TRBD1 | TGTGCCAGCAGTCAAGACAGGGATGGCTACACCTTC | CASSQDRDGYTF
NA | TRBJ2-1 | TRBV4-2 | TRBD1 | TGTGCCAGCAGCCAAGTTTTTGGACAGGGTGGCAAGCAGTTCTTC | CASSQVFGQGGKQFF
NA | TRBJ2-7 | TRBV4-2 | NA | TGTGCCAGCAGCCCTGGAGGGTACGAGCAGTACTTC | CASSPGGYEQYF
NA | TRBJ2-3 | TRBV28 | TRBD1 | TGTGCCAGCAGTTGGGGGACAGGCACAGATACGCAGTATTTT | CASSWGTGTDTQYF
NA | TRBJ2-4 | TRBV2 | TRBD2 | TGTGCCACTAACTGGGGAGGGAACATTCAGTACTTC | CATNWGGNIQYF
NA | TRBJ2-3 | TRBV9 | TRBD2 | TGTGCCAGCAGCGTAGCGGGAGGCCTCGTCACAGATACGCAGTATTTT | CASSVAGGLVTDTQYF
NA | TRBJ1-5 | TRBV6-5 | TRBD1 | TGTGCCAGCAGTCGACAGGGACGCAATCAGCCCCAGCATTTT | CASSRQGRNQPQHF
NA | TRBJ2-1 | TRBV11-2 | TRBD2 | TGTGCCAGCAGCTTAGATTTGACTAGCGGGAGCCATGAGCAGTTCTTC | CASSLDLTSGSHEQFF
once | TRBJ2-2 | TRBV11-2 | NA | TGTGCCAGCAGCCCCTTTGTAGGCGGGACGGACGGGGAGCTGTTTTTT | CASSPFVGGTDGELFF
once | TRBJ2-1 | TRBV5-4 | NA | TGTGCCAGCAGCTTGGGGGGGCCGGCAGATGAGCAGTTCTTC | CASSLGGPADEQFF
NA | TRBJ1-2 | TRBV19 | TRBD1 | TGTGCCAGTAAAGAGGGGGCTACGGGCTACACCTTC | CASKEGATGYTF
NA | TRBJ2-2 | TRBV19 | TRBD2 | TGTGCCAGTTCAGGACTAGCGGGAGGAGGGGGCACCGGGGAGCTGTTTTTT | CASSGLAGGGGTGELFF
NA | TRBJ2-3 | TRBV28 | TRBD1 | TGTGCCAGCAGTCCGACAGGGGGCGGCACAGATACGCAGTATTTT | CASSPTGGGTDTQYF
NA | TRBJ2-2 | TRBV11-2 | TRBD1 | TGTGCCAGCAGCCCCGACAGGGGGAACACCGGGGAGCTGTTTTTT | CASSPDRGNTGELFF
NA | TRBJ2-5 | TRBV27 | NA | TGTGCCAGTATATACGGATGGACACAAGAGACCCAGTACTTC | CASIYGWTQETQYF
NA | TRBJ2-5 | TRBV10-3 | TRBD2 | TGTGCCATCAGTGCAACTACCGGGACTAGCGGGCGGGAGACCCAGTACTTC | CAISATTGTSGRETQYF
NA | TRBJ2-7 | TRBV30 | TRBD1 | TGTGCCTGGAGTGTGGGACAGGGCTGGGAGCAGTACTTC | CAWSVGQGWEQYF
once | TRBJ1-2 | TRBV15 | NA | TGTGCCACCAGCGCGACTTACAACTATGGCTACACCTTC | CATSATYNYGYTF
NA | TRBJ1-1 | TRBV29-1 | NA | TGCAGCGTTCTCGGGGGGAACACTGAAGCTTTCTTT | CSVLGGNTEAFF
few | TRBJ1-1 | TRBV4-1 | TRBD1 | TGCGCCAGCAGCGAGGGACAGGGTGGCACTGAAGCTTTCTTT | CASSEGQGGTEAFF
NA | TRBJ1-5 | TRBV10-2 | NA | TGCGCCAGCAGTCCGAGGTTGGTAGGACAGCCCCAGCATTTT | CASSPRLVGQPQHF
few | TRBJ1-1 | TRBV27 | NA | TGTGCCAGCAGTTTAGACTTGGCCAGCGAAGCTTTCTTT | CASSLDLASEAFF
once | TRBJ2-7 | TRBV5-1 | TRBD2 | TGCGCCAGCAGCTTGGTGGGTAGCGGGAGCGAGCAGTACTTC | CASSLVGSGSEQYF
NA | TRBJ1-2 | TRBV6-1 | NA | TGTGCCAGCAGTGAAGCGATCCCCTATACTGACTATGGCTACACCTTC | CASSEAIPYTDYGYTF
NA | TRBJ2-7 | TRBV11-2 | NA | TGTGCCAGCAGCTTAGTTGTGGTAGCGGAGGGCGAGCAGTACTTC | CASSLVVVAEGEQYF
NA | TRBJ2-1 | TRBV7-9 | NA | TGTGCCAGCAGCGCCGGAGTGTTCAATGAGCAGTTCTTC | CASSAGVFNEQFF
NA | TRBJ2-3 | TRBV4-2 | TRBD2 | TGTGCCAGCAGCCCCTCTCAGCGGGAGTGGAGCACAGATACGCAGTATTTT | CASSPSQREWSTDTQYF
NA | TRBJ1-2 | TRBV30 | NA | TGTGCCTGGAGTGTACCAGGGCTAGGGGGCTACACCTTC | CAWSVPGLGGYTF
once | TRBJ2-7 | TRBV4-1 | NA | TGCGCCAGCAGCCAAGAGCCGGGAGCCTACGAGCAGTACTTC | CASSQEPGAYEQYF
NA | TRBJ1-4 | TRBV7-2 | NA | TGTGCCAGCAGCTTAGTTCAGACGGGACTCGGTGAAAAACTGTTTTTT | CASSLVQTGLGEKLFF
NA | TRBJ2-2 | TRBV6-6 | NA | TGTGCCAGCAGTTACTCGGCTAGCGCGGAGGGCGGGGAGCTGTTTTTT | CASSYSASAEGGELFF
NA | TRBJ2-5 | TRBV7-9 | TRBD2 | TGTGCCAGCAACTCGGGACTAGCGGGATTCAAAGGGGAGACCCAGTACTTC | CASNSGLAGFKGETQYF
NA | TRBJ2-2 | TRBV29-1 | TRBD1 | TGCAGCGTAGGTTGGGACAGGGGAGTATCCGGGGAGCTGTTTTTT | CSVGWDRGVSGELFF
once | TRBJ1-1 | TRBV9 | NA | TGTGCCAGCAGCGTAGTAGGTCCAGGGGCCACTGAAGCTTTCTTT | CASSVVGPGATEAFF
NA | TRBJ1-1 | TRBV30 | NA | TGTGCCTGGGGTTGGACAGACTCTAACACTGAAGCTTTCTTT | CAWGWTDSNTEAFF
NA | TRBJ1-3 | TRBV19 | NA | TGTGCCAGTACCCTTGGAAACACCATATATTTT | CASTLGNTIYF
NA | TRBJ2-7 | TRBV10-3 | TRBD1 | TGTGCCATCCGAGGACAGGGCTACGAGCAGTACTTC | CAIRGQGYEQYF
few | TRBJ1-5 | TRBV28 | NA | TGTGCCAGCAGACCGACAGAGATTAGCAATCAGCCCCAGCATTTT | CASRPTEISNQPQHF
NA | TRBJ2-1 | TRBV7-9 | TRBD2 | TGTGCCAGCAGCTTCCTACTAGCGGGGGAGGGAGAGCAGTTCTTC | CASSFLLAGEGEQFF
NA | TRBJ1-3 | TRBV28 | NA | TGTGCCAGCAGTCCCCTTGGAGAGGGAAACACCATATATTTT | CASSPLGEGNTIYF
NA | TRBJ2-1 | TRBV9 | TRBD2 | TGTGCCAGCAGCGTAGGGAGTGGACTAGGGCAAAGCTCCTACAATGAGCAGTTCTTC | CASSVGSGLGQSSYNEQFF
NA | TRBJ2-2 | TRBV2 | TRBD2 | TGTGCCAGCAGGGGGACTAGCGAGAGCCTTTTTGGGACCGGGGAGCTGTTTTTT | CASRGTSESLFGTGELFF
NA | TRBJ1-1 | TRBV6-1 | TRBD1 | TGTGCCAGCAGTGAGCACAGGGGGAGGGCTGAAGCTTTCTTT | CASSEHRGRAEAFF
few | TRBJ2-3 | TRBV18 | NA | TGTGCCAGCTCACCACCTGCGTCCACAGATACGCAGTATTTT | CASSPPASTDTQYF
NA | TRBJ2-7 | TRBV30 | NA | TGTGCCTTACTCACTGGACGGGGATCCTACGAGCAGTACTTC | CALLTGRGSYEQYF
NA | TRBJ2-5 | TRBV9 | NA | TGTGCCAGCAGCGTAGTTTGGCCAGAGACCCAGTACTTC | CASSVVWPETQYF